This T cell receptor beta chain was documented in a study of radiotherapy plus CTLA-4 blockade in lung cancer. The wider study: Among enrolled patients, over 15% responded and about 30% achieved disease control. General study results and limits: After treatment with radiotherapy plus ipilimumab, TCR clones that came from the tumor expanded in blood.

Assay: immunoSEQ multiplex PCR; the TCRdb copy retains only in-frame clones and omits some. The profile shows 60,000 to 70,000 clones, around 83% of them singletons. As to this clone: The antigen is undetermined.

Alongside CTLA-4 blockade with ipilimumab, patients with chemo-refractory metastatic non-small-cell lung cancer received focal radiation. The length of the CDR3 is 12 residues. CDR1 and CDR2 (germline): SGHAT, FQNNGV. V was shortened by 1 base and J by 6 bases, with 4 bases between the two germline ends. This receptor was obtained from a human donor with non-small cell lung cancer who had a partial response to radiotherapy plus ipilimumab. This rearrangement joins TRBV11-2 to TRBJ2-4; D call uncertain. Here the sequenced sample was peripheral blood, taken from a patient treated with radiotherapy plus ipilimumab. The CDR3: CASSLGGNIQYF. The CDR3 nucleotides read TGTGCCAGCAGCTTAGGAGGAAACATTCAGTACTTC.